The next 25 T cell receptor beta chains were all read from a single sample in a study of regulatory T cells in long-lasting Graves disease (dated by TCRdb to the early 2020s). Reading the label with the study, this specimen's time point is: persistent/refractory GD, antithyroid drugs over 5 years with positive TRAb. RNA was extracted from PBMCs in TRIzol for both TCR sequencing and RNA sequencing. The method behind the library was multiplex PCR. The sample was run on an Illumina HiSeq 4000. TCR beta libraries were built with iRepertoire HTBI primers and Arm-PCR amplification of CDR3 regions. The raw public reads went through TCRdb reprocessing: fastp at Q25, MiXCR clone calling, in-frame beta chains kept. Each record represents a unique CDR3 protein, reported with the most common genes and DNA among its rows. This sample is represented by under 500,000 distinct CDR3 sequences; around 20% of them were singletons. In total, the top ten clones hold less than 25% of the sample.

The specimen was peripheral blood mononuclear cells (PBMCs), collected when the disease was refractory, from a patient treated with antithyroid drugs. The receptors shown here come from a female donor with Graves disease.

This clonotype turned up a few times. J is TRBJ2-2 and V is TRBV12-3 or TRBV12-4; 7 nucleotides match TRBD2. After removal of 8 bases from V and 1 base from J, the junction contained 10 bases not matched to a gene. The CDR3 runs to 16 residues. For the CDR3, the DNA is TGTGCCAGCGTAACTTGGGGCGGGGGGAACACCGGGGAGCTGTTTTTT. It yields the protein CASVTWGGGNTGELFF.

This clonotype was seen a few times. This sequence joins TRBV20-1 and TRBJ1-3; D gene unclear. V was shortened by 0 bases and J by 2 bases, with 2 bases between the two germline ends. This CDR3 region has 12 residues. Germline V gene sequence: CDR1 DFQATT, CDR2 SNEGSKA (reference sequence). CDR3 DNA sequence: TGCAGTGCTAGAGACGCTGGAAACACCATATATTTT. It codes for CSARDAGNTIYF.

In its sample, this clonotype was seen many times. V is TRBV12-3 or TRBV12-4 and J is TRBJ1-2; 9 bases map to TRBD1. The CDR3 is 15 residues long. J gave up 5 bases and V 6 bases, and 10 bases lay outside the gene matches. CDR3 in amino acids: CASRYDRGFEYGYTF. As DNA, the CDR3 is TGTGCCAGCAGATACGACAGGGGGTTTGAGTATGGCTACACCTTC.

This clonotype was seen ten or more times. The rearrangement uses TRBV11-1 and TRBJ2-7; TRBD2 matches at 14 bases. This CDR3 has 16 amino acids. J lost 5 bases, V lost 2 bases, and 5 bases had no gene match. Germline V lookup: CDR1 SGHAT, CDR2 FQDESV (reference sequence). CDR3: CASSLRLAGGQNEQYF. CDR3 sequence (DNA): TGTGCCAGCAGCTTAAGACTAGCGGGAGGGCAGAACGAGCAGTACTTC.

The chain carries TRBV20-1 and TRBJ2-7, with D possibly TRBD1 on 6 matching bases. The CDR3 loop spans 15 amino acids. V was trimmed by 0 bases and J by 5 bases, leaving 17 bases between them. Germline-derived CDR1 and CDR2 are DFQATT and SNEGSKA (reference sequence). The CDR3 DNA sequence: TGCAGTGCTAGAGATAATTGGGGGCTTAGCAACGAGCAGTACTTC. Amino acid sequence: CSARDNWGLSNEQYF.

This clonotype was counted many times. The chain uses TRBV7-9 and TRBJ1-1; D is undetermined. The CDR3 is made up of 14 amino acids. Germline lookup yields CDR1 SEHNR and CDR2 FQNEAQ (reference sequence). Trimming removed 3 bases at V and 0 bases at J, with 8 bases between. For the CDR3, the DNA is TGTGCCAGCAGCTTTGAAGTTCTGAACACTGAAGCTTTCTTT. It specifies CASSFEVLNTEAFF. Filled out from reference TRBV7-9 and TRBJ1-1, the complete variable domain reads DTGVSQNPRHKITKRGQNVTFRCDPISEHNRLYWYRQTLGQGPEFLTYFQNEAQLEKSRLLSDRFSAERPKGSFSTLEIQRTEQGDSAMYLCASSFEVLNTEAFFGQGTRLTVV.

The chain uses TRBV12-3 or TRBV12-4 and TRBJ2-3, with a tentative D call TRBD2 (6 bases). V was cut by 5 bases and J by 4 bases, with 13 bases left in between. This CDR3 is built from 14 residues. This chain's CDR3 is CASSPGSGSDTQYF. As DNA, the CDR3 is TGTGCCAGCAGTCCCGGGAGTGGTTCAGATACGCAGTATTTT.

This clonotype was recorded many times. The chain recombines TRBV27 with TRBJ1-1, with D unclear. V gave up 6 bases and J gave up 0 bases, with 14 bases separating them. The CDR3 length is 15 residues. Germline CDR1 is MNHEY and CDR2 is SMNVEV (reference sequence). The chain's CDR3 is CASSHPLALNTEAFF. The CDR3 DNA reads TGTGCCAGCAGCCACCCACTTGCCCTGAACACTGAAGCTTTCTTT.

The sample holds many counts of this clonotype. The chain couples TRBV5-1 to TRBJ2-5, with a tentative D call TRBD2 (5 bases). V lost 0 bases and J 5 bases, leaving 17 bases between the germline ends. The germline V gene has CDR1 SGHRS and CDR2 YFSETQ. The CDR3 spans 16 residues. This CDR3 is CASSLEASSQRETQYF. The CDR3 bases are TGCGCCAGCAGCTTGGAAGCTAGCTCCCAGCGGGAGACCCAGTACTTC.

V is TRBV25-1 and J is TRBJ2-1, with 14 positions matching TRBD2. The CDR3 spans 20 residues. J gave up 0 bases and V 5 bases, and 12 bases lay outside the gene matches. Per the germline V gene, CDR1 is MGHDK and CDR2 is SYGVNS. The DNA for the CDR3 is TGTGCCAGCAGTCCTACCCCCGGGACTAGCGGGAGATCCTCCTACAATGAGCAGTTCTTC. Its translation is CASSPTPGTSGRSSYNEQFF.

V is TRBV13 and J is TRBJ1-1; unclear D gene. The germline CDR1 and CDR2 sequences are PRHDT and FYEKMQ (reference sequence). Trimming stripped 6 bases from V and 4 bases from J, with 6 bases between. The CDR3 has 11 residues. The CDR3 reads CASRESTEAFF. The CDR3 nucleotides are TGTGCCAGCAGGGAGAGCACTGAAGCTTTCTTT.

V and J are TRBV4-3 and TRBJ2-4; maybe TRBD2 (5 bases). Trimming removed 0 bases from V and 6 bases from J, with 12 bases in between. Germline-derived CDR1 and CDR2 are LGHNA and YSLEER. This CDR3 is 15 amino acids long. As DNA, the CDR3 is TGCGCCAGCAGCCAAGAGAGGCTAGGAGGAAACATTCAGTACTTC. Translating it yields CASSQERLGGNIQYF.

Many counts were recorded for this clonotype. This chain joins TRBV7-2 and TRBJ2-5; D perhaps matches TRBD1 (6 bases). This CDR3 has 14 amino acids. Trimming cost V 4 bases and J 5 bases, with 14 bases left between them. Germline V gene data show CDR1 as SGHTA and CDR2 as FQGNSA. The CDR3 nucleotides are TGTGCCAGCAGCTCACAGGGTTCTGTCGAGACCCAGTACTTC. This encodes CASSSQGSVETQYF.

V gene TRBV4-3 combines with J gene TRBJ1-1; 8 bases match TRBD1. Germline V CDR1 and CDR2: LGHNA, YSLEER. Trimming at V came to 3 bases and at J to 6 bases, leaving 9 bases not matched to a gene. The length of the CDR3 is 15 residues. CDR3 region: CASSQETGAGAEAFF. CDR3 DNA: TGCGCCAGCAGCCAGGAGACAGGGGCCGGAGCTGAAGCTTTCTTT.

V is TRBV7-2 and J is TRBJ2-3, with 7 bases identical to TRBD2. CDR1 SGHTA and CDR2 FQGNSA come from the germline V gene. This CDR3 comprises 15 residues. Unmatched junction bases numbered 1, after V lost 0 bases and J lost 1 base. The CDR3 sequence is CASSLAAGGTDTQYF. DNA of the CDR3: TGTGCCAGCAGCTTAGCGGCGGGGGGCACAGATACGCAGTATTTT.

This clonotype was seen many times. The chain has TRBV30 and TRBJ2-7; no definite D call. V was trimmed by 3 bases and J by 10 bases, leaving 22 bases between them. Germline V CDR1 and CDR2: GTSNPN, SVGIG (reference sequence). This CDR3 has 14 amino acids. The CDR3 DNA sequence: TGTGCCTGGAGCACCTCCCCTGAGGATCCCCAACAGTACTTC. It is translated as CAWSTSPEDPQQYF.

This CDR3 is CASSLVSGHPYEQYF. The CDR3 DNA is TGTGCCAGCAGCTTAGTAAGTGGACACCCCTACGAGCAGTACTTC. The V call is TRBV7-6, the J call TRBJ2-7, with D possibly TRBD1 on 5 matching bases. The CDR3 loop spans 15 amino acids. The V end lost 1 base, the J end lost 2 bases, and 12 bases lay between the germline ends. Germline CDR1 is SGHVS and CDR2 is FNYEAQ.

V is TRBV16 and J is TRBJ2-2, with D tentatively TRBD1 (6 bases). The V end lost 3 bases, the J end lost 7 bases, and 9 bases lay between the germline ends. This CDR3 is 13 amino acids long. Looked up from germline, CDR1 is KGHSY and CDR2 is FQNENV. The CDR3: CASSHQGNGELFF. The DNA for the CDR3 is TGTGCCAGCAGCCATCAGGGGAACGGGGAGCTGTTTTTT.

The table lists this clonotype with a few counts. The chain joins TRBV29-1 to TRBJ1-1; TRBD1 agrees at 8 bases. Per the germline V gene, CDR1 is SQVTM and CDR2 is ANQGSEA. V lost 5 bases, J lost 4 bases, and 6 bases stayed unmatched. The CDR3 length is 13 residues. This CDR3 reads CSVSRTGSTEAFF. CDR3 DNA: TGCAGCGTTTCCAGGACAGGGAGCACTGAAGCTTTCTTT.

Many counts were recorded for this clonotype. The chain couples TRBV2 to TRBJ1-1, with D uncertain. V was pared by 5 bases and J by 4 bases, with 8 bases between. Germline V gives CDR1 SNHLY, CDR2 FYNNEI. This CDR3 comprises 12 residues. CDR3 region: CASSRIPTEAFF. The CDR3 DNA is TGTGCCAGCAGTAGGATCCCCACTGAAGCTTTCTTT.

This clonotype was picked up a small number of times. This sequence joins TRBV7-9 and TRBJ1-1, with 8 bases matching TRBD1. Germline trimming cut 8 bases from V and 1 base from J; bases unmatched to any gene: 9. Germline lookup yields CDR1 SEHNR and CDR2 FQNEAQ (reference sequence). The CDR3 has 15 residues. CDR3: CASGSWDRRNTEAFF. CDR3 sequence (DNA): TGTGCCAGCGGCTCATGGGACAGGAGGAACACTGAAGCTTTCTTT.

This clonotype has ten or more counts. The chain employs TRBV4-3 and TRBJ1-4; possibly TRBD1 for D (6 bases). The CDR3 is made up of 15 amino acids. Germline values: CDR1 LGHNA, CDR2 YSLEER. V lost 4 bases and J 4 bases, leaving 13 bases between the germline ends. In nucleotides, the CDR3 is TGCGCCAGCAGCCCTCACAGGGAAATTAATGAAAAACTGTTTTTT. It codes for CASSPHREINEKLFF.

This clonotype was recorded many times. The junction shows a germline mismatch at one end, possibly a read error. The chain employs TRBV2 and TRBJ1-3; D not certain. Germline CDR1 is SNHLY and CDR2 is FYNNEI. CDR3 length: 13 amino acids. This CDR3 is CLWTYLEGNTIYF. The CDR3 DNA sequence: TGCTTGTGGACGTATCTCGAGGGAAACACCATATATTTT.

This clonotype was seen more than once but under ten times. Compared with germline, one end of the junction differs, possibly owing to a read error. The gene calls are TRBV6-1 and TRBJ1-2; D gene unclear. Germline CDR1 and CDR2: MNHNS and SASEGT. The CDR3 consists of 15 residues. The CDR3 loop is CASSAVGVKNSGYTF. The CDR3 coding sequence is TGTGCCAGCAGTGCAGTCGGGGTAAAAAACTCTGGCTACACCTTC.

The rearrangement joins TRBV24-1 to TRBJ2-1; TRBD2 matches 11 bases. The CDR3 has 16 amino acids. V shed 5 bases, J shed 0 bases, and the junction held 2 bases outside the gene matches. The germline gives CDR1 KGHDR, CDR2 SFDVKD. CDR3 sequence (DNA): TGTGCCACCAGTGGGACTAGCGGGCTCTCCTACAATGAGCAGTTCTTC. Translation gives CATSGTSGLSYNEQFF.